The 15 T cell receptor beta chains presented below share a single source sample, sequenced in a study of blood T cell repertoires in COVID-19. Measured with immunoSEQ multiplex PCR; TCRdb has only the in-frame clones, and not every one. The sample holds under 150,000 clones, approximately 90% seen once. Sequenced: peripheral blood. Receptors originate from a woman aged 50 to 65 with acute or convalescent COVID-19.

V is TRBV20-1 and J is TRBJ1-2; possibly TRBD1 for D (6 bases). Germline CDR1 is DFQATT and CDR2 is SNEGSKA (reference sequence). V was trimmed by 7 bases and J by 8 bases, leaving 11 bases between them. The CDR3 is made up of 10 amino acids. CDR3 protein: CSGYDRGYTF. The CDR3, as DNA: TGCAGTGGATACGACAGGGGCTACACCTTC.

V and J are TRBV9 and TRBJ2-3; 8 bases map to TRBD1. The germline V gene has CDR1 SGDLS and CDR2 YYNGEE. Trimming at V came to 4 bases and at J to 0 bases, leaving 10 bases not matched to a gene. The CDR3 is 17 residues long. The CDR3 DNA reads TGTGCCAGCAGCACCACCGGGACAGGCCGCAGCACAGATACGCAGTATTTT. Translated, it gives CASSTTGTGRSTDTQYF. Using reference TRBV9 and TRBJ2-3 for the parts outside the CDR3, the full variable domain is DSGVTQTPKHLITATGQRVTLRCSPRSGDLSVYWYQQSLDQGLQFLIQYYNGEERAKGNILERFSAQQFPDLHSELNLSSLELGDSALYFCASSTTGTGRSTDTQYFGPGTRLTVL.

The rearrangement joins TRBV7-9 to TRBJ2-1, with 10 bases aligning to TRBD2. This CDR3 spans 15 amino acids. J was trimmed by 7 bases and V by 5 bases; bases with no gene match: 8. Germline V gene data show CDR1 as SEHNR and CDR2 as FQNEAQ (reference sequence). The CDR3 region has the DNA TGTGCCAGCAGCCCTTGGACTAGCGGCCCAAATGAGCAGTTCTTC. Encoded protein: CASSPWTSGPNEQFF.

V is TRBV4-3 and J is TRBJ1-5; 11 bases are shared with TRBD1. From germline, CDR1 is LGHNA and CDR2 YSLEER. The CDR3 runs 20 residues. V was pared by 3 bases and J by 5 bases, with 18 bases of the junction left unmatched. This CDR3 is CASSHPMGPGQGVAHQPQHF. The CDR3 DNA sequence: TGCGCCAGCAGCCATCCTATGGGGCCGGGACAGGGGGTTGCCCATCAGCCCCAGCATTTT.

The chain joins TRBV18 to TRBJ1-3; no reliable D call. The CDR3 totals 14 residues. The V gene lost 2 bases and the J gene lost 6 bases, with 11 bases spanning the gap. CDR1 and CDR2 from the germline V gene are KGHSH and LQKENI. The CDR3 region has the DNA TGTGCCAGCTCACCAAGGACCGGGGAAAACACCATATATTTT. Its translation is CASSPRTGENTIYF.

The chain couples TRBV15 to TRBJ2-3, with D uncertain. The CDR3 has 14 residues. The V gene's germline CDR1 is LNHNV and CDR2 YYDKDF (reference sequence). Trimming took 6 bases from V and 1 from J, leaving 11 bases between them. The CDR3 sequence: CATREKSGTDTQYF. In nucleotides, the CDR3 is TGTGCCACCAGAGAGAAGAGTGGCACAGATACGCAGTATTTT.

The chain has TRBV28 and TRBJ1-2, with 8 bases identical to TRBD1. The V segment lost 4 bases and the J segment 7 bases; nucleotides outside the gene matches: 8. CDR3 size: 14 residues. Germline V gene lookup returns CDR1 MDHEN and CDR2 SYDVKM. CDR3 bases: TGTGCCAGCAGTTGGCTGGACAGGGAGGGTGGCTACACCTTC. Its translation: CASSWLDREGGYTF.

The chain joins TRBV6-5 to TRBJ1-6; D unresolved. The CDR3 has 15 residues. The V end was cut by 6 bases, the J end by 7 bases, with 16 bases between. CDR1 is MNHEY, CDR2 SVGAGI, per germline. Written as DNA, the CDR3 is TGTGCCAGCAGCTCCGGGAAGTTGAGGAATTCACCCCTCCACTTT. It translates to CASSSGKLRNSPLHF.

The chain employs TRBV7-3 and TRBJ2-1; D gene unclear. The CDR3 consists of 16 residues. The germline V gene encodes CDR1 SGHTA and CDR2 FQGTGA. Trimming stripped 1 base from V and 0 bases from J, with 10 bases between. The DNA for the CDR3 is TGTGCCAGCAGCTTAAAGTCGGTCAACTCCTACAATGAGCAGTTCTTC. Amino acid sequence: CASSLKSVNSYNEQFF.

The rearrangement joins TRBV5-1 to TRBJ2-3; 10 positions match TRBD1. This CDR3 contains 15 residues. Germline CDR1 SGHRS, CDR2 YFSETQ. Trimming removed 4 bases from V and 2 bases from J; junction bases left unmatched: 4. In DNA, the CDR3 is TGCGCCAGCAGCCTGGACAGGGGGAACACAGATACGCAGTATTTT. Residues: CASSLDRGNTDTQYF. Variable domain in full (rest from reference TRBV5-1 and TRBJ2-3): KAGVTQTPRYLIKTRGQQVTLSCSPISGHRSVSWYQQTPGQGLQFLFEYFSETQRNKGNFPGRFSGRQFSNSRSEMNVSTLELGDSALYLCASSLDRGNTDTQYFGPGTRLTVL.

The chain has TRBV30 and TRBJ1-6; a possible D gene is TRBD1 (5 bases). The CDR3 runs to 12 residues. Trimming left V 3 bases short and J 10 bases short, with 10 bases between. The germline CDR1 and CDR2 sequences are GTSNPN and SVGIG (reference sequence). The CDR3 reads CAWRGGVSPLHF. The CDR3 nucleotides are TGTGCCTGGAGGGGAGGGGTGTCACCCCTCCACTTT.

The chain combines TRBV12-5 with TRBJ1-1, with D maybe TRBD1 (6 bases). The CDR3 has 15 amino acids. Germline V gene sequence: CDR1 LGHNT, CDR2 FRNRAP. V was pared by 1 base and J by 6 bases, with 15 bases between. DNA of the CDR3: TGTGCTAGTGGTTTGGCCCTCACAGGGTTAGCTGAAGCTTTCTTT. Amino acid sequence: CASGLALTGLAEAFF. Complete variable domain (other parts from reference TRBV12-5 and TRBJ1-1): DARVTQTPRHKVTEMGQEVTMRCQPILGHNTVFWYRQTMMQGLELLAYFRNRAPLDDSGMPKDRFSAEMPDATLATLKIQPSEPRDSAVYFCASGLALTGLAEAFFGQGTRLTVV.

The genes are TRBV18 and TRBJ1-2, with 10 positions matching TRBD1. CDR1 is KGHSH and CDR2 is LQKENI in the germline V gene. V was clipped by 3 bases and J by 6 bases; unmatched bases: 7. The CDR3 length is 15 residues. The CDR3 loop is CASSPMTGGGDGYTF. The DNA of the CDR3 is TGTGCCAGCTCACCCATGACAGGGGGCGGAGATGGCTACACCTTC.

The chain joins TRBV6-2 or TRBV6-3 to TRBJ1-2; D ambiguous. CDR3 length: 15 residues. Germline-derived CDR1 and CDR2 are MNHEY and SVGEGT. V lost 3 bases and J 4 bases, leaving 15 bases between the germline ends. The chain's CDR3 is CASSYPGKVVYGYTF. The DNA of the CDR3 is TGTGCCAGCAGTTATCCGGGGAAGGTGGTCTATGGCTACACCTTC.

The chain is built from TRBV27 and TRBJ2-7, with D possibly matching TRBD2 (5 bases). The CDR3 consists of 15 residues. Germline loops: CDR1 MNHEY, CDR2 SMNVEV (reference sequence). The germline V and J ends were trimmed by 0 bases and 0 bases, with 9 bases remaining between them. The CDR3 sequence is CASSLSRLASYEQYF. In DNA, the CDR3 is TGTGCCAGCAGTTTATCGAGGCTAGCCTCCTACGAGCAGTACTTC.